Sequencing of this TCR beta chain was carried out in a study of vaccination and CD4 T cells after COVID-19. This clonotype was found a few times. The target antigen is unknown. With the Oncomine TCR Beta short-read assay, DNA from cultured CD4+ T cells was sequenced. Each CDR3 protein is one row after TCRdb ran MiXCR on the PCR reads. Of approximately 14,000 distinct CDR3 sequences in the sample, roughly a third were seen once. Treatment reported: roughly 11-day PBMC culture with coronavirus spike peptide pools or control peptides (ViraFEST assay). Trimming shortened V by 5 bases and J by 7 bases, and 14 bases separated the two germline ends. The germline gives CDR1 SGHTA, CDR2 FQGTGA. The CDR3 covers 13 residues.

This chain uses TRBV7-3 with TRBJ1-2; perhaps TRBD1 as D (5 bases). The sequence came from a human donor with COVID-19. Material for sequencing was cultured CD4+ T cells from blood. CDR3 loop: CASSPQFGGGYTF. For the CDR3, the DNA is TGTGCCAGCAGCCCACAGTTTGGGGGTGGCTACACCTTC.